The clone carrying this T cell receptor (beta chain) has only a few counts. Its antigen is still unknown. This CDR3 is built from 14 residues. In germline, CDR1 is SGHRS, CDR2 YFSETQ. Trimming left V 0 bases short and J 5 bases short, with 9 bases between. The record originates from a study of T cells in Graves' hyperthyroidism and ophthalmopathy. Study-level points and caveats: Most expanded thyroid clonotypes above 0.001 also appeared in blood.

The investigators amplified TCR beta CDR3 regions from RNA transcripts. HTBI primers drove first-round RT-PCR of the TCR CDR3. A single record per CDR3 protein comes from TCRdb applying MiXCR to the multiplex PCR reads. The table shows approximately 380,000 distinct CDR3 sequences, with under 20% occurring only once. Exclusions: uncontrolled infection, other autoimmune disease, pregnancy, lactation. An approximately 10 ml volume of fresh peripheral blood provided the PBMCs. The sample consisted of blood. V usage is TRBV5-1 and J usage is TRBJ2-1; D is undetermined. This TCR derives from a man in his late teens or twenties with Graves' ophthalmopathy. The CDR3 spells CASSLGLVDNEQFF. The CDR3 DNA is TGCGCCAGCAGCTTGGGGCTAGTCGACAATGAGCAGTTCTTC.